Below are 15 T cell receptor beta chains sequenced from a single sample in a study of blood T cell repertoires in COVID-19. TCRdb's table, derived via immunoSEQ multiplex PCR, lists solely in-frame clones and lacks some. The sample lists about 81,000 clones, roughly 80% occurring once. Sequenced sample: peripheral blood. These TCRs come from a woman between 50 and 59 years old with acute or convalescent COVID-19.

The sample holds a few counts of this clone. This chain joins TRBV5-1 and TRBJ2-1; 10 nucleotides match TRBD2. Looked up from germline, CDR1 is SGHRS and CDR2 is YFSETQ. After removal of 4 bases from V and 0 bases from J, the junction contained 10 bases not matched to a gene. CDR3 length: 18 residues. The CDR3 nucleotides are TGCGCCAGCAGCCTGGGACTAGCGCCCGGGAGCTCCTACAATGAGCAGTTCTTC. It is translated as CASSLGLAPGSSYNEQFF.

V and J are TRBV9 and TRBJ1-2; 9 bases are a match to TRBD1. Trimming at V came to 4 bases and at J to 6 bases, leaving 1 base not matched to a gene. The germline CDR1 and CDR2 sequences are SGDLS and YYNGEE. CDR3 length: 12 residues. CDR3 DNA sequence: TGTGCCAGCAGCCGGGACAGGGATGGCTACACCTTC. Translation: CASSRDRDGYTF.

This chain's CDR3 is CATSRDTGGSYEQYF. In nucleotides, the CDR3 is TGTGCCACCAGCAGAGATACAGGGGGCTCCTACGAGCAGTACTTC. The V call is TRBV15, the J call TRBJ2-7; 8 bases fit TRBD1. CDR1 LNHNV and CDR2 YYDKDF come from the germline V gene (reference sequence). The ends lost 0 bases at V and 0 bases at J; junction bases unmatched: 1. This CDR3 spans 15 amino acids.

The chain uses TRBV6-6 and TRBJ1-1; D gene ambiguous. Germline CDR1 is MNHNY and CDR2 is SVGAGI (reference sequence). The CDR3 spans 15 residues. V was trimmed by 5 bases and J by 3 bases, leaving 16 bases between them. This chain's CDR3 is CASSARTGSDTEAFF. In DNA form, the CDR3 reads TGTGCCAGCAGTGCTCGGACGGGGAGCGACACTGAAGCTTTCTTT.

This chain connects TRBV4-3 to TRBJ2-3, with a weak D call TRBD2 (6 bases). This CDR3 is 15 amino acids long. Germline V gene data show CDR1 as LGHNA and CDR2 as YSLEER. The V end was cut by 0 bases, the J end by 8 bases, with 15 bases between. CDR3 sequence: CASSQEAAGIGTQYF. CDR3 nucleotide sequence: TGCGCCAGCAGCCAAGAGGCGGCGGGAATTGGTACGCAGTATTTT.

The chain uses TRBV6-5 and TRBJ1-2; TRBD1 matches 7 bases. After removal of 5 bases from V and 3 bases from J, the junction contained 6 bases not matched to a gene. Per the germline V gene, CDR1 is MNHEY and CDR2 is SVGAGI. The length of the CDR3 is 14 residues. The CDR3 region has the DNA TGTGCCAGCAGTAGGACAGGATTAGACTATGGCTACACCTTC. Protein sequence: CASSRTGLDYGYTF.

The V and J genes are TRBV18 and TRBJ1-1; 8 nucleotides agree with TRBD1. V gave up 3 bases and J gave up 10 bases; unmatched junction bases: 4. The CDR3 runs to 12 residues. Germline-derived CDR1 and CDR2 are KGHSH and LQKENI. This chain's CDR3 is CASSPGQVAAFF. CDR3 bases: TGTGCCAGCTCACCGGGACAGGTGGCAGCTTTCTTT.

The gene calls are TRBV6-6 and TRBJ1-1; no clear D gene. Trimming removed 8 bases from V and 1 base from J, with 11 bases in between. CDR1 MNHNY and CDR2 SVGAGI come from the germline V gene (reference sequence). This CDR3 is 13 amino acids long. CDR3 sequence: CASRVGTNTEAFF. The CDR3 DNA is TGTGCCAGCCGGGTCGGTACGAACACTGAAGCTTTCTTT.

This sequence joins TRBV27 and TRBJ2-2; 8 bases match TRBD2. The CDR3 is 15 residues long. Germline V gene data show CDR1 as MNHEY and CDR2 as SMNVEV (reference sequence). V gave up 8 bases and J gave up 4 bases; unmatched junction bases: 9. The CDR3 region is CASASPGGSTGELFF. CDR3 nucleotides: TGTGCCAGCGCCAGCCCGGGGGGGAGCACCGGGGAGCTGTTTTTT.

This clone has only a few counts. The chain recombines TRBV11-2 with TRBJ2-7, with D perhaps matching TRBD1 (5 bases). Germline values: CDR1 SGHAT, CDR2 FQNNGV. CDR3 length: 13 residues. The V gene lost 5 bases and the J gene lost 9 bases, with 17 bases spanning the gap. The CDR3 reads CASSHLPDIRQYF. CDR3 DNA: TGTGCCAGCAGCCATCTCCCGGACATCAGGCAGTACTTC.

The CDR3 here is CASRVEAYTEAFF. DNA for the CDR3: TGTGCCAGCAGGGTTGAGGCGTACACTGAAGCTTTCTTT. This chain uses TRBV6-5 with TRBJ1-1; D gene uncertain. The CDR3 loop spans 13 amino acids. The germline V gene has CDR1 MNHEY and CDR2 SVGAGI. V lost 6 bases and J 3 bases, leaving 11 bases between the germline ends.

The chain employs TRBV7-6 and TRBJ1-1; D is perhaps TRBD1 (6 bases). V was trimmed by 6 bases and J by 0 bases, leaving 17 bases between them. CDR1 and CDR2 (germline): SGHVS, FNYEAQ. The CDR3 has 16 residues. The CDR3 loop is CASRPGTGTMNTEAFF. The CDR3 nucleotides are TGTGCCAGCAGGCCGGGTACAGGGACAATGAACACTGAAGCTTTCTTT.

The chain joins TRBV6-2 or TRBV6-3 to TRBJ1-4; D not certain. Germline CDR1 is MNHEY and CDR2 is SVGEGT. The CDR3 is 14 residues long. Trimming removed 6 bases at V and 5 bases at J, with 13 bases between. The CDR3 sequence: CASSPGVRNEKLFF. CDR3 bases: TGTGCCAGCAGCCCTGGAGTCCGAAATGAAAAACTGTTTTTT.

V is TRBV7-2 and J is TRBJ2-5, with TRBD1 matching 8 bases. The CDR3 runs to 15 residues. Losses at the gene ends were 0 bases for V and 5 bases for J; bases not matched to a gene: 5. The germline CDR1 and CDR2 sequences are SGHTA and FQGNSA. The CDR3 DNA sequence: TGTGCCAGCAGCTTAGCGGGAACAGGGGGTGAGACCCAGTACTTC. It encodes CASSLAGTGGETQYF.

The rearrangement uses TRBV6-5 and TRBJ1-5, with 8 bases aligning to TRBD1. Trimming removed 7 bases from V and 0 bases from J; junction bases left unmatched: 5. The CDR3 sequence is 15 residues long. Germline V gene data show CDR1 as MNHEY and CDR2 as SVGAGI. The DNA of the CDR3 is TGTGCCAGCACAGGGGGCGCCTATAGCAATCAGCCCCAGCATTTT. Translation gives CASTGGAYSNQPQHF.